One and the same sample provided the 27 T cell receptor beta chains below, sequenced in a study of blood T cell repertoires in COVID-19 (dated by TCRdb to the early 2020s). Libraries were made using the immunoSEQ multiplex PCR assay. TCRdb holds this immuneACCESS table with in-frame rearrangements only. Some clones are missing; in checked studies, unresolved V genes explain under half, and the rest has no known cause. Within this sample are about 320,000 clones, with 85% of them counted one time only. The ten largest clones capture 7.2% of the sample. Sequencing input: peripheral blood. The receptors were sampled from a human donor in a cohort sampled during active COVID-19.

The sample holds one count of this clone. The chain recombines TRBV2 with TRBJ2-7; D gene unclear. Trimming took 6 bases from V and 0 from J, leaving 9 bases between them. The CDR3 contains 13 residues. Germline V gene data show CDR1 as SNHLY and CDR2 as FYNNEI. The CDR3 sequence is CASRQTPSYEQYF. CDR3 bases: TGTGCCAGCAGACAGACCCCCTCCTACGAGCAGTACTTC.

The chain uses TRBV11-3 and TRBJ1-1; weak D call: TRBD1 (5 bases). The CDR3 contains 13 residues. Germline-derived CDR1 and CDR2 are SGHNT and YENEEA. V lost 4 bases to trimming and J lost 5 bases, with 11 bases between them. DNA of the CDR3: TGTGCCAGCAGCTCTCAACAGGTGACTGAAGCTTTCTTT. As protein: CASSSQQVTEAFF.

The chain is built from TRBV19 and TRBJ1-2, with TRBD1 identical over 10 bases. Germline assignment: CDR1 LNHDA and CDR2 SQIVND (reference sequence). The CDR3 is made up of 16 amino acids. With 4 bases clipped from V and 4 bases from J, the junction kept 9 bases outside the gene matches. The CDR3 DNA follows: TGTGCCAGTAGTACCCCCGGGACAGGGGAGGGCTATGGCTACACCTTC. Translation: CASSTPGTGEGYGYTF.

This chain uses TRBV5-6 with TRBJ2-7; the D gene is possibly TRBD1 (5 bases). Germline V gene sequence: CDR1 SGHDT, CDR2 YYEEEE. This CDR3 has 15 residues. With 0 bases removed from V and 4 bases from J, the gap between germline ends came to 14 bases. The CDR3 DNA sequence: TGTGCCAGCAGCTTGGGCATAGGGGCCTCTTACGAGCAGTACTTC. It specifies CASSLGIGASYEQYF.

The chain is built from TRBV5-1 and TRBJ2-5; 7 bases are shared with TRBD1. This CDR3 has 14 amino acids. J gave up 2 bases and V 7 bases, and 8 bases lay outside the gene matches. Germline CDR1 and CDR2: SGHRS and YFSETQ. The CDR3 region has the DNA TGCGCCAGCGTTAGGGACAGACCTCAAGAGACCCAGTACTTC. Protein product: CASVRDRPQETQYF.

This chain connects TRBV2 to TRBJ1-1; perhaps TRBD1 as D (5 bases). V lost 1 base and J lost 4, with 7 bases in between. CDR3 length: 13 amino acids. The germline V gene has CDR1 SNHLY and CDR2 FYNNEI. CDR3 nucleotides: TGTGCCAGCAGTGAAGGGGGGGGCACTGAAGCTTTCTTT. It translates to CASSEGGGTEAFF.

J is TRBJ2-7 and V is TRBV11-3; 8 positions agree with TRBD1. V shed 5 bases, J shed 3 bases, and the junction held 9 bases outside the gene matches. This CDR3 has 15 amino acids. The germline CDR1 and CDR2 sequences are SGHNT and YENEEA. CDR3 residues: CASSHSGTGFYEQYF. The CDR3 DNA reads TGTGCCAGCAGCCATTCCGGGACAGGCTTCTACGAGCAGTACTTC.

The gene calls are TRBV24-1 and TRBJ2-5; D unresolved. Trimming removed 4 bases at V and 5 bases at J, with 10 bases between. The germline V gene has CDR1 KGHDR and CDR2 SFDVKD. The CDR3 is 13 residues long. In nucleotides, the CDR3 is TGTGCCACCAGTGAGTTGGCTGGCGAGACCCAGTACTTC. Translating gives CATSELAGETQYF.

A word on this clone: Different DNA sequences within this sample yield the same CDR3. The genes are TRBV19 and TRBJ1-1; the match to TRBD1 covers 9 bases. The germline V gene has CDR1 LNHDA and CDR2 SQIVND (reference sequence). This CDR3 is 14 amino acids long. V shed 5 bases, J shed 5 bases, and the junction held 6 bases outside the gene matches. CDR3 sequence (DNA): TGTGCCAGTAGTCCAACGACAGGGGGAACTGAAGCTTTCTTT. This sequence encodes CASSPTTGGTEAFF.

The J gene is TRBJ2-2, the V gene TRBV7-9; a possible D gene is TRBD1 (6 bases). V was shortened by 5 bases and J by 1 base, with 14 bases between the two germline ends. The CDR3 loop spans 16 amino acids. CDR1 and CDR2 (germline): SEHNR, FQNEAQ (reference sequence). CDR3 residues: CASSGRTAQNTGELFF. The CDR3 bases are TGTGCCAGCAGCGGACGGACAGCCCAGAACACCGGGGAGCTGTTTTTT.

This chain uses TRBV20-1 with TRBJ1-4; D is perhaps TRBD1 (5 bases). The CDR3 is 14 residues long. Germline V gives CDR1 DFQATT, CDR2 SNEGSKA (reference sequence). Trimming shortened V by 5 bases and J by 4 bases, and 14 bases separated the two germline ends. In DNA form, the CDR3 reads TGCAGTGCTGGTGAGACAGTTGTTAATGAAAAACTGTTTTTT. This gives the protein CSAGETVVNEKLFF.

This rearrangement joins TRBV15 to TRBJ1-1; 7 bases fit TRBD1. This CDR3 is built from 15 residues. Germline assignment: CDR1 LNHNV and CDR2 YYDKDF (reference sequence). J gave up 1 base and V 3 bases, and 5 bases lay outside the gene matches. CDR3 DNA: TGTGCCACCAGCAGTGACAGGGAGTGGAACACTGAAGCTTTCTTT. This codes for CATSSDREWNTEAFF. The full variable domain, with the rest looked up from reference TRBV15 and TRBJ1-1, is DAMVIQNPRYQVTQFGKPVTLSCSQTLNHNVMYWYQQKSSQAPKLLFHYYDKDFNNEADTPDNFQSRRPNTSFCFLDIRSPGLGDTAMYLCATSSDREWNTEAFFGQGTRLTVV.

At least ten counts were recorded for this clone. This chain joins TRBV12-3 or TRBV12-4 and TRBJ2-7, with D possibly TRBD2 on 6 matching bases. The CDR3 covers 13 residues. Between the trimmed V and J ends, which lost 7 bases and 2 bases, there was a span of 12 bases. In DNA form, the CDR3 reads TGTGCCAGCACCTTAGCGGAGGCCTACGAGCAGTACTTC. Protein product: CASTLAEAYEQYF.

The gene calls are TRBV11-3 and TRBJ2-3; 8 nucleotides match TRBD1. J lost 5 bases, V lost 5 bases, and 6 bases had no gene match. CDR1 is SGHNT and CDR2 is YENEEA in the germline V gene. The CDR3 is 14 amino acids. The CDR3 sequence is CASSAGQGGDTQYF. The CDR3 DNA reads TGTGCCAGCAGCGCCGGACAGGGTGGAGATACGCAGTATTTT.

The genes are TRBV29-1 and TRBJ1-1; TRBD1 matches at 10 bases. The CDR3 has 13 residues. With 6 bases clipped from V and 11 bases from J, the junction kept 12 bases outside the gene matches. The germline V gene has CDR1 SQVTM and CDR2 ANQGSEA. CDR3 DNA: TGCAGCGTGACAGGGGGCTTTGGGGTACTGGCTTTCTTT. This gives the protein CSVTGGFGVLAFF.

The chain combines TRBV12-3 or TRBV12-4 with TRBJ2-1; 7 nucleotides agree with TRBD1. Germline trimming cut 6 bases from V and 10 bases from J; bases unmatched to any gene: 9. The CDR3 runs 13 residues. The CDR3, as DNA: TGTGCCAGCAGGACAATACAGGGGACGGAGCAGTTCTTC. It codes for CASRTIQGTEQFF.

The rearrangement uses TRBV27 and TRBJ2-1; possible D gene TRBD2, 7 bases. The CDR3 contains 16 residues. V was clipped by 7 bases and J by 1 base, with 17 bases between them. CDR1 is MNHEY, CDR2 SMNVEV, per germline (reference sequence). The CDR3 sequence: CASTGEGGDSYNEQFF. DNA for the CDR3: TGTGCCAGCACCGGAGAAGGGGGGGATTCCTACAATGAGCAGTTCTTC.

This clone was picked up one time. The chain is built from TRBV14 and TRBJ1-1; possibly TRBD1 for D (5 bases). Trimming took off 4 bases at V and 0 bases at J, with 6 bases between the two ends. The germline CDR1 and CDR2 sequences are SGHDN and FVKESK. This CDR3 has 13 residues. The CDR3 here is CASSRRVNTEAFF. The CDR3 DNA reads TGTGCCAGCAGCCGCAGGGTGAACACTGAAGCTTTCTTT. The full variable domain, its missing parts supplied by reference TRBV14 and TRBJ1-1, is EAGVTQFPSHSVIEKGQTVTLRCDPISGHDNLYWYRRVMGKEIKFLLHFVKESKQDESGMPNNRFLAERTGGTYSTLKVQPAELEDSGVYFCASSRRVNTEAFFGQGTRLTVV.

The V call is TRBV27, the J call TRBJ2-1; the match to TRBD2 covers 15 bases. Germline V CDR1 and CDR2: MNHEY, SMNVEV (reference sequence). Trimming took 6 bases from V and 7 from J; bases not matched to a gene: 4. The CDR3 length is 15 residues. CDR3 sequence: CASRTGTSGGNEQFF. CDR3 in DNA: TGTGCCAGCAGGACCGGGACTAGCGGGGGGAATGAGCAGTTCTTC.

J is TRBJ1-5 and V is TRBV5-1, with D uncertain. This CDR3 region has 15 residues. Trimming took off 1 base at V and 4 bases at J, with 12 bases between the two ends. Germline V CDR1 and CDR2: SGHRS, YFSETQ. CDR3 protein: CASSLIGDGNQPQHF. CDR3 in DNA: TGCGCCAGCAGCTTGATCGGAGACGGGAATCAGCCCCAGCATTTT.

This sequence joins TRBV18 and TRBJ2-7, with 8 positions matching TRBD1. V lost 6 bases to trimming and J lost 7 bases; unmatched junction nucleotides: 14. CDR3 size: 15 residues. CDR1 and CDR2 (germline): KGHSH, LQKENI. In nucleotides, the CDR3 is TGTGCCAGCTCCTTGGGGTTCGGACAGGGAAGGGAGCAGTACTTC. Amino acids: CASSLGFGQGREQYF.

The J gene is TRBJ1-5, the V gene TRBV6-5; D uncertain. Trimming pared 7 bases from V and 0 bases from J, leaving 7 bases between. There are 13 residues in the CDR3. The germline CDR1 and CDR2 sequences are MNHEY and SVGAGI. The CDR3 protein is CASTPSSNQPQHF. The CDR3 DNA follows: TGTGCCAGCACACCCAGTAGCAATCAGCCCCAGCATTTT.

The chain joins TRBV15 to TRBJ1-5; D call uncertain. Trimming took 0 bases from V and 0 from J, leaving 9 bases between them. Looked up from germline, CDR1 is LNHNV and CDR2 is YYDKDF (reference sequence). The CDR3 runs 16 residues. CDR3 DNA: TGTGCCACCAGCAGAGAACCCACACATAGCAATCAGCCCCAGCATTTT. Amino acid sequence: CATSREPTHSNQPQHF.

Comments on this clone: Other DNA variants within this sample encode the same CDR3. The V call is TRBV11-2, the J call TRBJ1-5; D gene ambiguous. V gave up 0 bases and J gave up 4 bases, with 4 bases separating them. Germline V gene data show CDR1 as SGHAT and CDR2 as FQNNGV. The CDR3 consists of 13 residues. CDR3 DNA: TGTGCCAGCAGCTTAGACAGAAATCAGCCCCAGCATTTT. Its translation is CASSLDRNQPQHF. Full variable domain (missing parts from reference TRBV11-2 and TRBJ1-5): EAGVAQSPRYKIIEKRQSVAFWCNPISGHATLYWYQQILGQGPKLLIQFQNNGVVDDSQLPKDRFSAERLKGVDSTLKIQPAKLEDSAVYLCASSLDRNQPQHFGDGTRLSIL.

The chain links TRBV19 to TRBJ2-5; tentative D call: TRBD2 (7 bases). The CDR3 is 13 residues long. V was trimmed by 7 bases and J by 6 bases, leaving 15 bases between them. The germline V gene has CDR1 LNHDA and CDR2 SQIVND (reference sequence). The CDR3 loop is CASTRTGGQTQYF. Here the CDR3 DNA reads TGTGCCAGTACCCGAACCGGGGGGCAGACCCAGTACTTC.

The V gene is TRBV5-1, the J gene TRBJ1-1, with D hard to call. The V end lost 4 bases, the J end lost 7 bases, and 11 bases lay between the germline ends. The CDR3 covers 12 residues. The germline V gene encodes CDR1 SGHRS and CDR2 YFSETQ. The CDR3 region has the DNA TGCGCCAGCAGCAGCCTCGGGGATGAAGCTTTCTTT. It encodes CASSSLGDEAFF.

This chain uses TRBV5-6 with TRBJ2-5, with 7 bases fitting TRBD2. The CDR3 spans 14 residues. Germline trimming cut 4 bases from V and 7 bases from J; bases unmatched to any gene: 10. CDR1 is SGHDT and CDR2 is YYEEEE in the germline V gene. The CDR3: CASSISGTMVTQYF. DNA of the CDR3: TGTGCCAGCAGCATTTCCGGGACTATGGTGACCCAGTACTTC.